These 14 T cell receptor beta chains share one sample of origin, sequenced in a study of T cell changes during pregnancy in multiple sclerosis. Using immunoSEQ multiplex PCR, the repertoire was profiled, and TCRdb retains in-frame clones only, with some absent. This sample has about 77,000 clones, with just over 90% found just once. The sequenced sample was peripheral blood, obtained after pregnancy. The receptors shown here come from a female donor in good health, enrolled as a control in a pregnancy study.

For the CDR3, the DNA is TGTGCCAGTAGTAGGGGGGCCTACAATGAGCAGTTCTTC. Its translation: CASSRGAYNEQFF. This rearrangement joins TRBV19 to TRBJ2-1; possibly TRBD2 for D (6 bases). CDR3 size: 13 residues. V was shortened by 4 bases and J by 2 bases, with 6 bases between the two germline ends. Per the germline V gene, CDR1 is LNHDA and CDR2 is SQIVND (reference sequence).

This clone was seen a single time. This sequence joins TRBV11-2 and TRBJ1-2; 12 nucleotides line up with TRBD1. The CDR3 has 17 residues. After removal of 6 bases from V and 4 bases from J, the junction contained 12 bases not matched to a gene. The germline CDR1 and CDR2 sequences are SGHAT and FQNNGV. The CDR3 coding sequence is TGTGCCAGCAGTGTGGGGACAGGGGGCCTCTCGGCCTATGGCTACACCTTC. This sequence encodes CASSVGTGGLSAYGYTF.

The rearrangement uses TRBV9 and TRBJ2-3; 10 bases line up with TRBD2. The V and J ends lost 0 bases and 6 bases, in that order; junction bases with no gene match: 4. From germline, CDR1 is SGDLS and CDR2 YYNGEE. The length of the CDR3 is 15 residues. The CDR3 bases are TGTGCCAGCAGCGTAGTGGTAGCGGGGGGTGATACGCAGTATTTT. Its translation: CASSVVVAGGDTQYF.

The CDR3 reads CASSITSGGALEEQFF. Here the CDR3 DNA reads TGTGCCAGTAGTATAACTAGCGGGGGGGCTCTCGAAGAGCAGTTCTTC. The V and J genes are TRBV19 and TRBJ2-1; TRBD2 matches 13 bases. The ends lost 2 bases at V and 10 bases at J; junction bases unmatched: 8. CDR3 length: 16 residues. Germline lookup yields CDR1 LNHDA and CDR2 SQIVND (reference sequence).

This clone was observed a single time. The CDR3 sequence: CASSPRGTANTEAFF. The CDR3 DNA is TGTGCCAGCAGCCCGCGCGGGACAGCGAACACTGAAGCTTTCTTT. V usage is TRBV7-8 and J usage is TRBJ1-1; 7 bases fit TRBD1. Germline-derived CDR1 and CDR2 are SGHVS and FQNEAQ. J gave up 1 base and V 5 bases, and 7 bases lay outside the gene matches. The CDR3 runs to 15 residues.

This sequence joins TRBV7-2 and TRBJ2-3, with TRBD2 matching over 7 bases. The CDR3 is 16 amino acids. Looked up from germline, CDR1 is SGHTA and CDR2 is FQGNSA. J was trimmed by 6 bases and V by 7 bases; bases with no gene match: 16. The CDR3 here is CASNSQGGRAADTQYF. CDR3 DNA: TGTGCCAGCAACTCCCAAGGAGGGAGGGCGGCTGATACGCAGTATTTT.

The chain couples TRBV16 to TRBJ1-3; tentative D call: TRBD1 (5 bases). The V end lost 3 bases, the J end lost 2 bases, and 8 bases lay between the germline ends. Germline-derived CDR1 and CDR2 are KGHSY and FQNENV. This CDR3 is built from 14 residues. The CDR3 reads CASSQETAGNTIYF. CDR3 coding DNA: TGTGCCAGCAGCCAGGAGACAGCTGGAAACACCATATATTTT.

The rearrangement joins TRBV10-2 to TRBJ2-5, with 10 bases lining up with TRBD1. Germline V lookup: CDR1 WSHSY, CDR2 SAAADI. V was pared by 6 bases and J by 6 bases, with 7 bases of the junction left unmatched. The CDR3 totals 14 residues. The CDR3 region is CASRPGTGVKTQYF. The CDR3 nucleotides are TGCGCCAGCAGGCCCGGGACAGGGGTTAAGACCCAGTACTTC.

The chain combines TRBV5-8 with TRBJ2-1, with 11 bases that match TRBD1. V shed 4 bases and J 3 bases; nucleotides not matched to a gene: 3. The CDR3 is 15 amino acids. From germline, CDR1 is SGHTS and CDR2 YDEGEE. CDR3 DNA: TGTGCCAGCAGCCCGGGACAGGGGGTCTACAATGAGCAGTTCTTC. Its protein product is CASSPGQGVYNEQFF.

Only one count was recorded for this clone. The rearrangement joins TRBV2 to TRBJ2-3, with 10 bases identical to TRBD2. V lost 3 bases and J lost 5; bases outside the gene matches: 8. The germline gives CDR1 SNHLY, CDR2 FYNNEI. The length of the CDR3 is 16 residues. The CDR3 DNA reads as TGTGCCAGCAGTGAGGTTCTAGCGGGAGCTCTAGATACGCAGTATTTT. Its translation: CASSEVLAGALDTQYF. The full variable domain, its missing parts supplied by reference TRBV2 and TRBJ2-3, is EPEVTQTPSHQVTQMGQEVILRCVPISNHLYFYWYRQILGQKVEFLVSFYNNEISEKSEIFDDQFSVERPDGSNFTLKIRSTKLEDSAMYFCASSEVLAGALDTQYFGPGTRLTVL.

The chain joins TRBV27 to TRBJ2-1; tentative D call: TRBD1 (5 bases). The germline CDR1 and CDR2 sequences are MNHEY and SMNVEV (reference sequence). CDR3 length: 11 amino acids. Trimming pared 8 bases from V and 9 bases from J, leaving 11 bases between. CDR3 DNA sequence: TGTGCCAGCTACAGGTTAGGTGAGCAGTTCTTC. This encodes CASYRLGEQFF.

The V and J genes are TRBV10-3 and TRBJ1-4; TRBD1 matches 10 bases. Unmatched junction bases numbered 4, after V lost 4 bases and J lost 8 bases. In germline, CDR1 is ENHRY, CDR2 SYGVKD. This CDR3 has 14 residues. In DNA form, the CDR3 reads TGTGCCATCAGTGCGGGACAGGGGAACGAAAAACTGTTTTTT. Amino acids: CAISAGQGNEKLFF.

The rearrangement joins TRBV18 to TRBJ2-5; a possible D gene is TRBD2 (7 bases). The CDR3 totals 15 residues. Germline V gene sequence: CDR1 KGHSH, CDR2 LQKENI. Trimming shortened V by 3 bases and J by 5 bases, and 16 bases separated the two germline ends. CDR3 amino acids: CASSPREVQGETQYF. In DNA, the CDR3 is TGTGCCAGCTCACCTCGGGAGGTCCAGGGGGAGACCCAGTACTTC.

The chain links TRBV27 to TRBJ1-1, with a weak D call TRBD1 (6 bases). The CDR3 extends over 16 amino acids. CDR1 is MNHEY, CDR2 SMNVEV, per germline (reference sequence). Between the trimmed V and J ends, which lost 3 bases and 1 base, there was a span of 15 bases. The CDR3: CASSFRGGWENTEAFF. DNA for the CDR3: TGTGCCAGCAGTTTCAGAGGGGGTTGGGAGAACACTGAAGCTTTCTTT.